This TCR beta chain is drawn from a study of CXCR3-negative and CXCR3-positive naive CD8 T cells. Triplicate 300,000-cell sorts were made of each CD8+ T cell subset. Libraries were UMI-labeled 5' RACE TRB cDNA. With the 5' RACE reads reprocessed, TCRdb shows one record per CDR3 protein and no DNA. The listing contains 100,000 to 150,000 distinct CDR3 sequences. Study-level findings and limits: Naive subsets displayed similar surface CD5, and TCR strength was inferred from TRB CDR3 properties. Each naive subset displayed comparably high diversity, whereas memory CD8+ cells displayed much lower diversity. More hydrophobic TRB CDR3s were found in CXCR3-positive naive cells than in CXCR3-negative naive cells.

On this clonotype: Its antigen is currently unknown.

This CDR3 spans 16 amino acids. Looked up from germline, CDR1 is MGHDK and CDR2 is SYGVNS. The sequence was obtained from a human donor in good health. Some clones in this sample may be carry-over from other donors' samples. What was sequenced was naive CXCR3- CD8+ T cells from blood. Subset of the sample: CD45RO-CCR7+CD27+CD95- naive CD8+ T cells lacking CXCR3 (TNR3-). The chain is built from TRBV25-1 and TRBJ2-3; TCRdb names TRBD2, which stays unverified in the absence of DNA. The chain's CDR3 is CASSVRLAASTDTQYF.